Listed here are 7 T cell receptor beta chains from one sample, sequenced in a study of blood T cell repertoires in COVID-19. Generated by immunoSEQ multiplex PCR, the TCRdb table keeps only in-frame clones and is missing some. The data contain 150,000 to 200,000 clones, 82% of them singletons. The sequenced sample was PBMCs or T cells enriched from blood (not recorded which). The receptors originated from a man aged 40-55 years who had recovered from COVID-19.

This rearrangement joins TRBV6-1 to TRBJ1-2; 7 bases are shared with TRBD1. The CDR3 has 17 amino acids. Germline CDR1 MNHNS, CDR2 SASEGT. Losses at the gene ends were 4 bases for V and 7 bases for J; bases not matched to a gene: 18. CDR3 sequence: CASSVVLVGTVTGGYTF. The CDR3 bases are TGTGCCAGCAGTGTAGTCCTGGTAGGGACAGTAACCGGTGGCTACACCTTC.

The V and J genes are TRBV5-1 and TRBJ1-1, with 8 positions matching TRBD1. Germline CDR1 is SGHRS and CDR2 is YFSETQ. V was pared by 0 bases and J by 0 bases, with 4 bases of the junction left unmatched. The CDR3 has 16 residues. The CDR3 is CASSLGTGTMNTEAFF. CDR3 nucleotides: TGCGCCAGCAGCTTGGGGACAGGGACCATGAACACTGAAGCTTTCTTT.

V and J are TRBV19 and TRBJ1-2; 12 positions agree with TRBD1. With V trimmed by 7 bases and J by 4 bases, 10 bases remained unmatched. Germline lookup yields CDR1 LNHDA and CDR2 SQIVND (reference sequence). The CDR3 is made up of 16 amino acids. The CDR3 here is CASIPGQGARGYGYTF. CDR3 nucleotide sequence: TGTGCCAGTATTCCGGGACAGGGGGCGCGAGGCTATGGCTACACCTTC.

The CDR3 coding sequence is TGTGCCAGCAGCTTGGGGACAGGGGCCTATGGCTACACCTTC. As protein: CASSLGTGAYGYTF. The rearrangement uses TRBV5-5 and TRBJ1-2; TRBD1 matches 9 bases. J gave up 4 bases and V 0 bases, and 1 base lay outside the gene matches. The CDR3 contains 14 residues. Germline CDR1 is SGHKS and CDR2 is YYEKEE (reference sequence).

The chain employs TRBV2 and TRBJ1-1; TRBD1 matches 9 bases. The CDR3 spans 14 residues. Germline V gene sequence: CDR1 SNHLY, CDR2 FYNNEI. With 5 bases clipped from V and 4 bases from J, the junction kept 5 bases outside the gene matches. The CDR3 is CASSQGQGTTEAFF. CDR3 bases: TGTGCCAGCAGTCAAGGACAGGGGACCACTGAAGCTTTCTTT.

V gene TRBV25-1 combines with J gene TRBJ1-2; tentative D call: TRBD1 (5 bases). Trimming removed 9 bases from V and 10 bases from J, with 27 bases in between. The CDR3 extends over 15 amino acids. CDR1 is MGHDK and CDR2 is SYGVNS in the germline V gene. The CDR3 DNA reads as TGTGCCAGTTGGGGCGGACGGCTAAACTCTATGGTCTACACCTTC. Amino acid sequence: CASWGGRLNSMVYTF.

The J gene is TRBJ2-1, the V gene TRBV5-1; 8 bases agree with TRBD2. V was clipped by 5 bases and J by 5 bases; unmatched bases: 6. Germline V gives CDR1 SGHRS, CDR2 YFSETQ. This CDR3 has 14 residues. CDR3: CASRLLAGNNEQFF. In DNA form, the CDR3 reads TGCGCCAGCAGACTTTTAGCGGGGAACAATGAGCAGTTCTTC.